This T cell receptor beta chain was found in a study of blood T cell repertoires in COVID-19. Whole-study context: From T cells, B-cell-depleted T cells, or PBMCs came the material, which was cDNA or gDNA.

There are 15 residues in the CDR3. Trimming at V came to 6 bases and at J to 4 bases, leaving 9 bases not matched to a gene. Germline CDR1 and CDR2: MDHEN and SYDVKM. As processed by the authors: Amplification of reference gene primers provided the estimated nucleated cell counts. Sequencing was performed with immunoSEQ multiplex PCR; in TCRdb, only in-frame clones are kept and a portion is missing. For V, J and clone size, that table is used; D and trimming come from the DNA. The sample comprises hundreds of thousands of clones, more than 70% of which are singletons, and about 7.3% rests with the top ten. In its sample, this clone was seen a few times. It was during active infection that Seattle patients were enrolled and then longitudinally followed.

The sequence was obtained from an older woman with COVID-19, enrolled during active disease. The V call is TRBV28, the J call TRBJ2-7, with 10 nucleotides matching TRBD1. The specimen sequenced was peripheral blood. The CDR3 is CASRDRGASPYEQYF. The CDR3 DNA follows: TGTGCCAGCAGGGACAGGGGGGCCTCACCTTACGAGCAGTACTTC.